The 17 T cell receptor beta chains given below trace back to one sample, sequenced in a study of blood T cell repertoires in COVID-19. The data were produced by immunoSEQ multiplex PCR, yet TCRdb's version contains in-frame clones alone and is incomplete. The sample has a few hundred thousand clones; around 80% are singletons. Sequenced sample: peripheral blood. The receptor source for this set is a man aged 25 to 40 with active or convalescent COVID-19.

The chain employs TRBV12-3 or TRBV12-4 and TRBJ1-2, with 8 bases lining up with TRBD1. The CDR3 has 13 residues. Germline trimming cut 6 bases from V and 3 bases from J; bases unmatched to any gene: 3. The DNA of the CDR3 is TGTGCCAGCAGACTGACAGGGGACTATGGCTACACCTTC. This codes for CASRLTGDYGYTF.

This sequence joins TRBV4-1 and TRBJ1-5; no clear D gene. CDR1 is MGHRA, CDR2 YSYEKL, per germline. Between the trimmed V and J ends, which lost 2 bases and 7 bases, there was a span of 12 bases. The CDR3 has 14 residues. The CDR3, as DNA: TGCGCCAGCAGCCAATGGGAGGGAGGGCAGCCCCAGCATTTT. Amino acids: CASSQWEGGQPQHF.

This clone occurred a few times. The chain has TRBV28 and TRBJ2-1; TRBD2 might be the D (6 bases). CDR1 and CDR2 from the germline V gene are MDHEN and SYDVKM. The CDR3 is 15 residues long. The CDR3 spells CAGSEGRPANNEQFF. CDR3 nucleotides: TGTGCGGGGTCGGAGGGCAGGCCTGCCAACAATGAGCAGTTCTTC.

The chain has TRBV9 and TRBJ1-3; D is unresolved. The germline V gene encodes CDR1 SGDLS and CDR2 YYNGEE. V was shortened by 3 bases and J by 0 bases, with 7 bases between the two germline ends. CDR3 length: 14 amino acids. For the CDR3, the DNA is TGTGCCAGCAGCGCCCTGGCCTCTGGAAACACCATATATTTT. Residues: CASSALASGNTIYF.

The rearrangement links TRBV3-1 (or the pseudogene TRBV3-2) to TRBJ2-1; 8 bases line up with TRBD1. Germline V gives CDR1 LGHDT, CDR2 YNNKEL (reference sequence). This CDR3 comprises 17 residues. The V and J ends lost 0 bases and 4 bases, in that order; junction bases with no gene match: 8. The CDR3 region has the DNA TGTGCCAGCAGCCAAGAGCCTGGGACAGGTTCTTACAATGAGCAGTTCTTC. This encodes CASSQEPGTGSYNEQFF.

In its sample, this clone was seen once. In DNA, the CDR3 is TGCAGCGTAAAGAGGATATACAGGGAAAACACTGAAGCTTTCTTT. Its protein is CSVKRIYRENTEAFF. The chain has TRBV29-1 and TRBJ1-1; perhaps TRBD1 as D (6 bases). Germline V gene sequence: CDR1 SQVTM, CDR2 ANQGSEA. With 6 bases removed from V and 2 bases from J, the gap between germline ends came to 19 bases. This CDR3 is 15 amino acids long.

The chain is built from TRBV5-1 and TRBJ1-2, with D maybe TRBD1 (5 bases). Trimming left V 6 bases short and J 7 bases short, with 16 bases between. The CDR3 contains 13 residues. Germline-derived CDR1 and CDR2 are SGHRS and YFSETQ. CDR3 nucleotides: TGCGCCAGCACCATGGGGCAGCCTCTTGGCTACACCTTC. Its translation is CASTMGQPLGYTF. The entire variable domain, with the rest obtained from reference TRBV5-1 and TRBJ1-2, is as follows: KAGVTQTPRYLIKTRGQQVTLSCSPISGHRSVSWYQQTPGQGLQFLFEYFSETQRNKGNFPGRFSGRQFSNSRSEMNVSTLELGDSALYLCASTMGQPLGYTFGSGTRLTVV.

V usage is TRBV9 and J usage is TRBJ1-5; 7 bases match TRBD1. The CDR3 spans 14 residues. J was trimmed by 6 bases and V by 4 bases; bases with no gene match: 7. Per germline, CDR1 SGDLS and CDR2 YYNGEE. Written as DNA, the CDR3 is TGTGCCAGCAGCCTAACAGGGGTGGGTCAGCCCCAGCATTTT. This encodes CASSLTGVGQPQHF.

This sequence joins TRBV3-1 (or the pseudogene TRBV3-2) and TRBJ2-5; tentatively, D is TRBD2 (5 bases). Trimming took off 0 bases at V and 4 bases at J, with 12 bases between the two ends. In germline, CDR1 is LGHDT, CDR2 YNNKEL (reference sequence). This CDR3 has 15 residues. CDR3 DNA sequence: TGTGCCAGCAGCCAAGATGTGGAAAGCGGAGAGACCCAGTACTTC. Its translation: CASSQDVESGETQYF.

The genes are TRBV21-1 and TRBJ1-5; the D call of TRBD1 is as the table states it, not checked on the DNA. TRBV21-1 is an annotated pseudogene. This CDR3 is built from 15 residues. DNA for the CDR3: TGTGCCAGCAGCATCGACAGAGAAAGCAATCAGCCCCAGCATTTT. The encoded protein is CASSIDRESNQPQHF.

The rearrangement joins TRBV19 to TRBJ2-7; 7 bases align to TRBD1. V gave up 3 bases and J gave up 5 bases; unmatched junction bases: 4. CDR1 is LNHDA and CDR2 is SQIVND in the germline V gene (reference sequence). This CDR3 comprises 13 residues. The CDR3 reads CASSMRGQDEQYF. The CDR3 nucleotides read TGTGCCAGTAGTATGAGGGGGCAGGACGAGCAGTACTTC.

V usage is TRBV7-6 and J usage is TRBJ2-3; the match to TRBD2 covers 10 bases. V lost 6 bases to trimming and J lost 0 bases; unmatched junction nucleotides: 3. This CDR3 has 15 residues. CDR1 and CDR2 (germline): SGHVS, FNYEAQ. In nucleotides, the CDR3 is TGTGCCAGCAGTCTGACTAGCGGGAGCACAGATACGCAGTATTTT. As protein: CASSLTSGSTDTQYF.

This chain joins TRBV27 and TRBJ2-1; 7 bases line up with TRBD1. This CDR3 spans 14 amino acids. V lost 7 bases, J lost 8 bases, and 11 bases stayed unmatched. CDR1 and CDR2 from the germline V gene are MNHEY and SMNVEV (reference sequence). CDR3 residues: CASTPTGRVHEQFF. Written as DNA, the CDR3 is TGTGCCAGCACCCCGACAGGGCGGGTCCATGAGCAGTTCTTC.

The chain carries TRBV4-1 and TRBJ1-5, with a weak D call TRBD1 (6 bases). Trimming removed 5 bases from V and 6 bases from J, with 20 bases in between. The germline V gene encodes CDR1 MGHRA and CDR2 YSYEKL. This CDR3 is 16 amino acids long. The CDR3, as DNA: TGCGCCAGCAGCAAACAGGGAGAGGGGGGGAGTCAGCCCCAGCATTTT. The encoded protein is CASSKQGEGGSQPQHF.

This chain connects TRBV5-1 to TRBJ2-3; 8 nucleotides match TRBD2. This CDR3 region has 17 residues. Germline loops: CDR1 SGHRS, CDR2 YFSETQ. J lost 4 bases, V lost 0 bases, and 10 bases had no gene match. This chain's CDR3 is CASSLAPGTSGADTQYF. CDR3 nucleotides: TGCGCCAGCAGCTTGGCCCCCGGGACTAGTGGGGCAGATACGCAGTATTTT.

V is TRBV4-2 and J is TRBJ1-3, with 7 bases lining up with TRBD1. V trimming: 4 bases; J trimming: 0 bases; junction bases outside the gene matches: 9. Germline CDR1 and CDR2: LGHNA and YNFKEQ. The CDR3 covers 17 residues. CDR3 coding DNA: TGTGCCAGCAGCCCGCGGACAGGACCGAGCTCTGGAAACACCATATATTTT. It encodes CASSPRTGPSSGNTIYF.

V gene TRBV2 combines with J gene TRBJ1-5, with 8 bases lining up with TRBD1. CDR1 is SNHLY, CDR2 FYNNEI, per germline. V lost 6 bases and J lost 4; bases outside the gene matches: 5. The CDR3 has 14 amino acids. The CDR3 DNA sequence: TGTGCCAGCAGCGGACAGGGTGGGAATCAGCCCCAGCATTTT. Protein product: CASSGQGGNQPQHF.